Listed here are 21 T cell receptor beta chains from one sample, sequenced in a study of T cells in Graves' hyperthyroidism and ophthalmopathy. RNA transcripts served as the template for amplifying TCR beta CDR3 regions. The HTBI set primed first-round TCR CDR3 RT-PCR. TCRdb used MiXCR to reprocess the multiplex PCR reads, holding one entry per CDR3 protein. The data show about 300,000 distinct CDR3 sequences, approximately 17% seen once. Sequencing was performed on blood. These receptors were taken from a young man with Graves' hyperthyroidism.

J is TRBJ1-1 and V is TRBV7-2; unclear D gene. There are 12 residues in the CDR3. In germline, CDR1 is SGHTA, CDR2 FQGNSA. Trimming took off 5 bases at V and 1 base at J, with 5 bases between the two ends. The CDR3 DNA reads TGTGCCAGCAGCCGGACGAACACTGAAGCTTTCTTT. Encoded protein: CASSRTNTEAFF.

The J gene is TRBJ2-5, the V gene TRBV3-1, with a weak D call TRBD1 (5 bases). Germline values: CDR1 LGHDT, CDR2 YNNKEL (reference sequence). The CDR3 is made up of 12 amino acids. Trimming cost V 4 bases and J 11 bases, with 14 bases left between them. CDR3 nucleotides: TGTGCCAGCAGCCCCGTAGGGGCCTCACAGTACTTC. Amino acids: CASSPVGASQYF.

In this sample, this clonotype turned up a few times. CDR3 nucleotide sequence: TGTGCCAGCAGCCAAGACAGGGGGAATCAGCCCCAGCATTTT. Amino acid sequence: CASSQDRGNQPQHF. The V call is TRBV12-3 or TRBV12-4, the J call TRBJ1-5; 9 bases are shared with TRBD1. CDR3 size: 14 residues. V shed 6 bases and J 4 bases; nucleotides not matched to a gene: 4.

This clonotype was recorded many times. The rearrangement uses TRBV11-3 and TRBJ2-5, with D perhaps assigned TRBD1 or TRBD2 (5 bases each). The V gene's germline CDR1 is SGHNT and CDR2 YENEEA. The CDR3 length is 12 residues. V was pared by 11 bases and J by 12 bases, with 22 bases between. CDR3 region: CAAIGTRFLEYF. Here the CDR3 DNA reads TGTGCCGCTATAGGGACCAGGTTTTTGGAGTACTTC. The full variable domain, completed using reference TRBV11-3 and TRBJ2-5, is EAGVVQSPRYKIIEKKQPVAFWCNPISGHNTLYWYLQNLGQGPELLIRYENEEAVDDSQLPKDRFSAERLKGVDSTLKIQPAELGDSAVYLCAAIGTRFLEYFGPGTRLLVL.

This clonotype was observed many times. This chain connects TRBV11-2 to TRBJ2-5; D not resolved. The CDR3 is 14 amino acids. CDR1 is SGHAT and CDR2 is FQNNGV in the germline V gene. The ends were cut back, 1 base at V and 4 bases at J, with 10 bases in the middle. CDR3 nucleotide sequence: TGTGCCAGCAGCTTAGGCACCGGGCGAGAGACCCAGTACTTC. Translated, it gives CASSLGTGRETQYF.

This clonotype was observed at least ten times. This chain connects TRBV5-1 to TRBJ2-7, with D perhaps TRBD1 (5 bases). Trimming removed 5 bases at V and 0 bases at J, with 9 bases between. Germline-derived CDR1 and CDR2 are SGHRS and YFSETQ. CDR3 length: 13 amino acids. CDR3 sequence (DNA): TGCGCCAGCAGAGCGACAGACTCCTACGAGCAGTACTTC. Translation: CASRATDSYEQYF.

This clonotype was seen repeatedly, ten times or more. The V and J genes are TRBV6-2 or TRBV6-3 and TRBJ2-7; 8 nucleotides align to TRBD1. With 0 bases clipped from V and 2 bases from J, the junction kept 9 bases outside the gene matches. CDR3 length: 17 amino acids. Germline V lookup: CDR1 MNHEY, CDR2 SVGEGT. In nucleotides, the CDR3 is TGTGCCAGCAGTTACTCGAGTGGGACAGGCGGCACCTACGAGCAGTACTTC. Its protein is CASSYSSGTGGTYEQYF.

This clonotype has at least ten counts. The chain carries TRBV3-1 and TRBJ1-4; D perhaps matches TRBD1 (5 bases). CDR1 and CDR2 from the germline V gene are LGHDT and YNNKEL (reference sequence). The CDR3 covers 15 residues. V dropped 0 bases and J dropped 5 bases, with 10 bases sitting between them. In DNA form, the CDR3 reads TGTGCCAGCAGCCAAGAAGGGGCCCGAAATGAAAAACTGTTTTTT. This encodes CASSQEGARNEKLFF.

This clonotype was seen repeatedly, ten times or more. This sequence joins TRBV30 and TRBJ2-2; D uncertain. The ends were cut back, 4 bases at V and 5 bases at J, with 5 bases in the middle. The CDR3 totals 11 residues. The germline V gene has CDR1 GTSNPN and CDR2 SVGIG (reference sequence). The CDR3 nucleotides read TGTGCCTGGAAAGGGACCGGGGAGCTGTTTTTT. It translates to CAWKGTGELFF. The variable domain in full, with the rest retrieved from reference TRBV30 and TRBJ2-2, is SQTIHQWPATLVQPVGSPLSLECTVEGTSNPNLYWYRQAAGRGLQLLFYSVGIGQISSEVPQNLSASRPQDRQFILSSKKLLLSDSGFYLCAWKGTGELFFGEGSRLTVL.

The chain joins TRBV5-1 to TRBJ2-1, with TRBD2 identical over 9 bases. CDR1 SGHRS and CDR2 YFSETQ come from the germline V gene. The V segment lost 4 bases and the J segment 1 base; nucleotides outside the gene matches: 15. The length of the CDR3 is 19 residues. The CDR3 spells CASSPQRQSSGMSYNEQFF. CDR3 sequence (DNA): TGCGCCAGCAGCCCACAAAGACAATCTAGCGGGATGTCCTACAATGAGCAGTTCTTC.

This clonotype was seen ten or more times. The chain links TRBV10-3 to TRBJ1-2, with 7 bases identical to TRBD1. After removal of 0 bases from V and 4 bases from J, the junction contained 11 bases not matched to a gene. CDR1 and CDR2 (germline): ENHRY, SYGVKD. The CDR3 extends over 17 amino acids. The DNA of the CDR3 is TGTGCCATCAGTGAGTCGGAGTGGGACAGCGACATCTATGGCTACACCTTC. Its protein is CAISESEWDSDIYGYTF.

In this sample, this clonotype turned up a few times. The chain employs TRBV20-1 and TRBJ1-2, with 9 positions matching TRBD1. The CDR3 is 14 residues long. The germline V gene has CDR1 DFQATT and CDR2 SNEGSKA (reference sequence). Losses at the gene ends were 4 bases for V and 8 bases for J; bases not matched to a gene: 11. Here the CDR3 reads CSAIPGTGTWGYTF. CDR3 coding DNA: TGCAGTGCTATCCCCGGGACAGGGACTTGGGGCTACACCTTC.

Only a few counts were recorded for this clonotype. The rearrangement joins TRBV24-1 to TRBJ2-7; 8 positions match TRBD1. The V gene's germline CDR1 is KGHDR and CDR2 SFDVKD. CDR3 size: 13 residues. V was pared by 8 bases and J by 2 bases, with 4 bases of the junction left unmatched. The CDR3 coding sequence is TGTGCCACCACAAGGACAGGGACCTACGAGCAGTACTTC. The encoded protein is CATTRTGTYEQYF.

Of note for this clonotype: Since a much larger clone is just one base distant, this may be a read error. This chain joins TRBV20-1 and TRBJ2-3, with D uncertain. The ends were cut back, 2 bases at V and 4 bases at J, with 10 bases in the middle. This CDR3 is 13 amino acids long. Germline V gene sequence: CDR1 DFQATT, CDR2 SNEGSKA (reference sequence). CDR3 sequence (DNA): TGCAGTGCTAGAACCATCGCAGCAGATACGCAGTATTTT. Protein sequence: CSARTIAADTQYF.

This clonotype has at least ten counts. The V gene is TRBV28, the J gene TRBJ1-5; D might be TRBD1 (5 bases). The CDR3 length is 14 residues. Trimming left V 6 bases short and J 8 bases short, with 17 bases between. CDR1 and CDR2 from the germline V gene are MDHEN and SYDVKM. The CDR3 coding sequence is TGTGCCAGCAGGCCTACAGGTACCGACGAGCCCCAGCATTTT. Its protein product is CASRPTGTDEPQHF.

This clonotype was counted only a few times. The V and J genes are TRBV24-1 and TRBJ2-4, with TRBD1 as a possible D gene (6 bases). The CDR3 consists of 15 residues. The V gene's germline CDR1 is KGHDR and CDR2 SFDVKD. V dropped 4 bases and J dropped 8 bases, with 17 bases sitting between them. The CDR3 sequence is CATSEPGHRADIQYF. The CDR3 bases are TGTGCCACCAGTGAACCGGGACATAGGGCGGACATTCAGTACTTC.

A word on this clonotype: Sequence at one end of the junction differs from germline and may be a read error. The CDR3 DNA is TGTGCCAGCGGTGAAGCGTGGACTAGCGTCTTAAATGAGCAGTTCTTC. Translation gives CASGEAWTSVLNEQFF. The V call is TRBV2, the J call TRBJ2-1; 9 positions match TRBD2. The CDR3 is 16 amino acids. Germline V gene data show CDR1 as SNHLY and CDR2 as FYNNEI.

This clonotype appeared many times. This chain joins TRBV6-1 and TRBJ2-7; D is uncertain. Trimming took off 7 bases at V and 1 base at J, with 17 bases between the two ends. In germline, CDR1 is MNHNS, CDR2 SASEGT. CDR3 size: 15 residues. CDR3 amino acids: CASTWISQSSYEQYF. The DNA of the CDR3 is TGTGCCAGCACATGGATCAGCCAGTCGTCCTACGAGCAGTACTTC.

This clonotype was observed many times. The rearrangement joins TRBV5-1 to TRBJ2-2; TRBD1 matches 7 bases. CDR3 length: 16 amino acids. The V segment lost 3 bases and the J segment 2 bases; nucleotides outside the gene matches: 7. The germline V gene has CDR1 SGHRS and CDR2 YFSETQ. CDR3 coding DNA: TGCGCCAGCAGCTCGTTGACAGGGTCCAACACCGGGGAGCTGTTTTTT. It translates to CASSSLTGSNTGELFF.

As concerns this clonotype: A single base separates this from a much larger clone, so it may be a read error. The chain links TRBV28 to TRBJ2-7; D is undetermined. V gave up 3 bases and J gave up 1 base, with 10 bases separating them. This CDR3 contains 14 residues. Germline CDR1 is MDHEN and CDR2 is SYDVKM. The CDR3 spells CASSFRWGSYEQYF. Written as DNA, the CDR3 is TGTGCCAGCAGTTTCAGATGGGGTTCCTACGAGCAGTACTTC.

This chain joins TRBV20-1 and TRBJ1-6; TRBD1 matches at 8 bases. Germline V CDR1 and CDR2: DFQATT, SNEGSKA (reference sequence). Trimming at V came to 4 bases and at J to 9 bases, leaving 8 bases not matched to a gene. This CDR3 is 14 amino acids long. Written as DNA, the CDR3 is TGCAGTGCTAAGGACAGGGAGTTTGGTTCACCCCTCCACTTT. Encoded protein: CSAKDREFGSPLHF.